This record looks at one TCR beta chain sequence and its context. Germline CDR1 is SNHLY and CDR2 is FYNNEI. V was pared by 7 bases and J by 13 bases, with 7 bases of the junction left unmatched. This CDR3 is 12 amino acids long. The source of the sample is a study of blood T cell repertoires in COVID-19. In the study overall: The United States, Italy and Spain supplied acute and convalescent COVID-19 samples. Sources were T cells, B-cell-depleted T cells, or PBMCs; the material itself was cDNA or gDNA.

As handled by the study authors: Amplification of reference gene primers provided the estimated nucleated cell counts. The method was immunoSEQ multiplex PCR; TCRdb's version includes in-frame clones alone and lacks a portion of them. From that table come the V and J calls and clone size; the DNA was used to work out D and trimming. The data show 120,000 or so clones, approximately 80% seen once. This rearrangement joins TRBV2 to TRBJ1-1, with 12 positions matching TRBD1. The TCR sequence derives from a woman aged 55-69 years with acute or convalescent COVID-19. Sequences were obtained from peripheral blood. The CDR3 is CASTGQGARGFF. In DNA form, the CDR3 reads TGTGCCAGCACGGGACAGGGGGCTCGTGGTTTCTTT.